This record looks at one T cell receptor beta chain sequence and its context. Assignments of participants to cohorts depended upon their own reported clinical history. Symptom resolution, clearance, or two negative PCRs marked donors in Cohort 3 as recovered. In the authors' workflow: Amplification of reference gene primers provided the estimated nucleated cell counts. Sequencing was performed with immunoSEQ multiplex PCR; in TCRdb, only in-frame clones are kept and a portion is missing. V and J calls and clone size are copied from that table; D and trimming were computed from the DNA. The sample holds 300,000 to 400,000 clones, more than 70% seen once. The sample originates from a study of blood T cell repertoires in COVID-19. Study overall: COVID-19 samples, acute and convalescent, were from the United States, Italy and Spain.

The CDR3 is 13 residues long. The germline V gene encodes CDR1 SGHTS and CDR2 YDEGEE. V gave up 1 base and J gave up 9 bases, with 13 bases separating them. This clonotype was sampled from a woman between 18 and 29 years old who had recovered from COVID-19. The V and J genes are TRBV5-8 and TRBJ2-5, with D possibly TRBD2 on 6 matching bases. The sequenced sample consisted of PBMCs or T cells enriched from blood (not recorded which). The DNA of the CDR3 is TGTGCCAGCAGCTTGTACAATGGGGAGGCCCAGTACTTC. Translated: CASSLYNGEAQYF.